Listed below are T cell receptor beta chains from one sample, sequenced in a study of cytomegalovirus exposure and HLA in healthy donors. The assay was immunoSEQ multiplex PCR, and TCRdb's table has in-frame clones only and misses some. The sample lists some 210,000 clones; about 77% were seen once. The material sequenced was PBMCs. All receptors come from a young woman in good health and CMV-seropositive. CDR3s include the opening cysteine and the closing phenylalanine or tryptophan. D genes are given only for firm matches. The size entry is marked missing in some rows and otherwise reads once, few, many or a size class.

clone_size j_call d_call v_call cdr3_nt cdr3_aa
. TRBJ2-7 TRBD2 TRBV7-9 TGTGCCAGCACGGGACTGAGCGGGAGGGCCTTGGACGAGCAGTACTTC CASTGLSGRALDEQYF
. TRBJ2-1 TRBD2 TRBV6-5 TGTGCCAGCAGTTCCTGGGCGGGAGGGAACAATGAGCAGTTCTTC CASSSWAGGNNEQFF
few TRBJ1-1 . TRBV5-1 TGCGCCAGCAGCTTGGTGACAGGGAACACTGAAGCTTTCTTT CASSLVTGNTEAFF
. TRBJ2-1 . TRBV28 TGTGCCAGCAGTTTGTGGGGGGGGGCCGTTGAGAGTGAGCAGTTCTTC CASSLWGGAVESEQFF
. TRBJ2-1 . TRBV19 TGTGCCAGTACGACAGGACTTTACAATGAGCAGTTCTTC CASTTGLYNEQFF
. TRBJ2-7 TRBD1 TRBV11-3 TGTGCCAGCAGCTTAGGCCGACAGGGAGACTACGAGCAGTACTTC CASSLGRQGDYEQYF
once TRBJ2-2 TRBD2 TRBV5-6 TGTGCCAGCAGCCCAGGACTAGCGGGAGGGGAAACCGGGGAGCTGTTTTTT CASSPGLAGGETGELFF
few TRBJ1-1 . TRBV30 TGTGCCTGGAACACGGACAGGAACACTGAAGCTTTCTTT CAWNTDRNTEAFF
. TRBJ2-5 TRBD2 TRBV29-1 TGCAGCGTTGAATTGGGACTAGCGGGAGAGACCCAGTACTTC CSVELGLAGETQYF
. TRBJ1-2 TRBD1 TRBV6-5 TGTGCCAGCAGTCCAAGACAGGGTGGTGGCTACACCTTC CASSPRQGGGYTF